The 12 T cell receptor beta chains in this list originate from one sample, sequenced in a study of response to subunit inactivated influenza vaccine. TCRdb analysed the RT-PCR reads with MiXCR anew, one entry per CDR3 protein. This sample has 450,000 to 600,000 distinct CDR3 sequences, with about 7.6% found just once. Sequences were derived from PBMCs from blood, sampled around 2 years after vaccination. These receptors were collected from a man aged 50-75 years who received an inactivated influenza vaccine.

The table lists this clonotype with many counts. This chain uses TRBV12-3 or TRBV12-4 with TRBJ1-2; 7 bases are shared with TRBD1. V shed 9 bases and J 5 bases; nucleotides not matched to a gene: 3. CDR3 length: 11 amino acids. The chain's CDR3 is CASYRGYGYTF. CDR3 coding DNA: TGTGCCAGTTACAGGGGATATGGCTACACCTTC.

This chain connects TRBV11-1 to TRBJ2-1, with D perhaps TRBD1 (6 bases). Germline V gives CDR1 SGHAT, CDR2 FQDESV (reference sequence). Deletions cut 7 bases from V and 7 bases from J, with 8 bases between. The CDR3 loop spans 11 amino acids. The CDR3 bases are TGTGCCAGCACCACAGGGAATGAGCAGTTCTTC. Translation gives CASTTGNEQFF.

The CDR3, as DNA: TGCGCCAGCAGCTACGGGACCTTGAACACCGGGGAGCTGTTTTTT. Amino acid sequence: CASSYGTLNTGELFF. The chain has TRBV5-1 and TRBJ2-2; either TRBD1 or TRBD2 may supply D (5 bases each). V was shortened by 3 bases and J by 1 base, with 10 bases between the two germline ends. The germline V gene encodes CDR1 SGHRS and CDR2 YFSETQ. The CDR3 contains 15 residues. The full variable domain, in which reference TRBV5-1 and TRBJ2-2 provide the parts outside the CDR3, is KAGVTQTPRYLIKTRGQQVTLSCSPISGHRSVSWYQQTPGQGLQFLFEYFSETQRNKGNFPGRFSGRQFSNSRSEMNVSTLELGDSALYLCASSYGTLNTGELFFGEGSRLTVL.

This clonotype was observed at least ten times. The chain has TRBV7-2 and TRBJ2-1; 7 bases map to TRBD2. CDR1 and CDR2 from the germline V gene are SGHTA and FQGNSA. This CDR3 contains 16 residues. The J segment lost 0 bases and the V segment lost 7 bases, leaving 9 bases of the junction unmatched. The chain's CDR3 is CASTQIGEGSYNEQFF. The DNA for the CDR3 is TGTGCCAGCACCCAAATCGGGGAGGGCTCCTACAATGAGCAGTTCTTC.

J is TRBJ2-3 and V is TRBV10-3; D might be TRBD1 (5 bases). The V gene lost 4 bases and the J gene lost 3 bases, with 14 bases spanning the gap. CDR3 size: 15 residues. Germline V gene data show CDR1 as ENHRY and CDR2 as SYGVKD. CDR3 bases: TGTGCCATCAGTGGGGATAACAGGAAAACAGATACGCAGTATTTT. Residues: CAISGDNRKTDTQYF.

CDR3 region: CASSGYGTASRNTEAFF. The CDR3 bases are TGTGCCAGCAGCGGATATGGGACAGCGTCTCGGAACACTGAAGCTTTCTTT. This chain connects TRBV5-6 to TRBJ1-1, with 7 bases identical to TRBD1. Losses at the gene ends were 4 bases for V and 1 base for J; bases not matched to a gene: 13. Germline CDR1 reads SGHDT; CDR2 reads YYEEEE. The CDR3 has 17 amino acids.

This clonotype was seen repeatedly, ten times or more. The V and J genes are TRBV6-5 and TRBJ2-7; 8 nucleotides line up with TRBD2. The germline V gene encodes CDR1 MNHEY and CDR2 SVGAGI. V shed 2 bases and J 2 bases; nucleotides not matched to a gene: 14. The CDR3 is made up of 18 amino acids. CDR3 in amino acids: CASSYIIQRGLLTYEQYF. CDR3 DNA: TGTGCCAGCAGTTACATAATCCAGCGGGGGCTTTTGACCTACGAGCAGTACTTC.

In nucleotides, the CDR3 is TGTGCCAGCAGCACCATTCAGGATGAGCAGTTCTTC. Its protein is CASSTIQDEQFF. This chain connects TRBV9 to TRBJ2-1, with D uncertain. V gave up 4 bases and J gave up 8 bases, with 10 bases separating them. The V gene's germline CDR1 is SGDLS and CDR2 YYNGEE. The CDR3 runs 12 residues.

This clonotype was seen only once. One junction end disagrees with the germline gene, perhaps due to a read error. The chain recombines TRBV4-1 with TRBJ1-3; possibly TRBD1 for D (5 bases). CDR1 is MGHRA and CDR2 is YSYEKL in the germline V gene. The CDR3 is 15 residues long. The CDR3 sequence is CASSQGHFSGNTIYF. CDR3 sequence (DNA): TGTGCCAGCAGCCAAGGACATTTCTCTGGAAACACCATATATTTT.

This clonotype was observed a few times. CDR3 sequence: CSANYRAGYGYTF. The CDR3, as DNA: TGCAGTGCTAATTACAGGGCGGGCTATGGCTACACCTTC. The genes are TRBV20-1 and TRBJ1-2; D is perhaps TRBD1 (6 bases). The germline V gene encodes CDR1 DFQATT and CDR2 SNEGSKA (reference sequence). Trimming left V 4 bases short and J 4 bases short, with 13 bases between. The CDR3 contains 13 residues.

This clonotype has just a few counts. The J gene is TRBJ2-2, the V gene TRBV3-1, with D tentatively TRBD1 (5 bases). Germline lookup yields CDR1 LGHDT and CDR2 YNNKEL (reference sequence). The germline V and J ends were trimmed by 11 bases and 3 bases, with 16 bases remaining between them. The CDR3 runs 14 residues. The CDR3 DNA sequence: TGTGCCGCAAGGGGCCGGTTACACACCGGGGAGCTGTTTTTT. It yields the protein CAARGRLHTGELFF.

This clonotype was picked up many times. The chain carries TRBV5-1 and TRBJ2-7; TRBD2 might be the D (5 bases). V gave up 0 bases and J gave up 3 bases, with 10 bases separating them. Germline V gene data show CDR1 as SGHRS and CDR2 as YFSETQ. The CDR3 has 14 amino acids. CDR3 region: CASSLDSEGYEQYF. In nucleotides, the CDR3 is TGCGCCAGCAGCTTGGACAGCGAGGGCTACGAGCAGTACTTC.